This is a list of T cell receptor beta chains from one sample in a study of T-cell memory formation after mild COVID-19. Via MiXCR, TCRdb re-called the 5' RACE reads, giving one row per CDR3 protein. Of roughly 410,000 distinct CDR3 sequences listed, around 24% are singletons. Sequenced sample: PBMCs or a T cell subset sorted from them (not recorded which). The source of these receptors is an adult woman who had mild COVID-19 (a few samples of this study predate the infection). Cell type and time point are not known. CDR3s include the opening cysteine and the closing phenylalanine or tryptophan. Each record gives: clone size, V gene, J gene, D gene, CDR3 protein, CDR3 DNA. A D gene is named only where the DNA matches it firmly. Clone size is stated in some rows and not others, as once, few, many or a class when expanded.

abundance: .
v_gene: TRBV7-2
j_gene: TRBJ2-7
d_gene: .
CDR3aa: CASSPTRGGYEQYF
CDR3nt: TGTGCCAGCAGCCCTACCCGGGGCGGTTACGAGCAGTACTTC

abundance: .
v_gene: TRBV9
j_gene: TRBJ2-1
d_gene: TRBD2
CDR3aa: CASSAGTSAFNEQFF
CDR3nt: TGTGCCAGCAGCGCCGGGACTAGCGCGTTCAATGAGCAGTTCTTC

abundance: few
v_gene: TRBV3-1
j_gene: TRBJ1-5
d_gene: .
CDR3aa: CASSQELNQPQHF
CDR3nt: TGTGCCAGCAGCCAAGAGTTGAATCAGCCCCAGCATTTT

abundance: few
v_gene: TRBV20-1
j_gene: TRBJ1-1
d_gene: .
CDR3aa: CSAIGTVNTEAFF
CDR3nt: TGCAGTGCTATCGGGACGGTGAACACTGAAGCTTTCTTT

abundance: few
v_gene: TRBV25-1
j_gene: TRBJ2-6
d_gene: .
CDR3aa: CASSDSSGANVLTF
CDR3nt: TGTGCCAGCAGCGACAGCTCTGGGGCCAACGTCCTGACTTTC

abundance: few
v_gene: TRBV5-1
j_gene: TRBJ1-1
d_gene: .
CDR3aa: CASSPQDTGNTEAFF
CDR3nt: TGCGCCAGCAGCCCTCAGGATACGGGGAACACTGAAGCTTTCTTT

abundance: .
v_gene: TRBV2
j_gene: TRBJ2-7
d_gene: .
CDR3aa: CASLLALGYEQYF
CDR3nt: TGTGCCAGCCTTCTAGCATTAGGTTACGAGCAGTACTTC

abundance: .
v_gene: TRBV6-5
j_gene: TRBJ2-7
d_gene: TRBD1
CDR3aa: CASRSPYRGEDEQYF
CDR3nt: TGTGCCAGCAGGAGCCCCTACAGGGGGGAAGACGAGCAGTACTTC

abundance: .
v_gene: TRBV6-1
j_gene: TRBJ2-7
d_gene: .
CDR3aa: CASRSDVVEQYF
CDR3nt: TGTGCCAGCAGGTCTGACGTCGTCGAGCAGTACTTC

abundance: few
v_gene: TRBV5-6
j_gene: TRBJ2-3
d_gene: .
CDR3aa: CASSLVAVQLTDTQYF
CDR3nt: TGTGCCAGCAGCTTGGTTGCAGTCCAGCTCACAGATACGCAGTATTTT

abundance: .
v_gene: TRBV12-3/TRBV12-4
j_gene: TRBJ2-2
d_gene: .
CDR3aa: CASSPGAHGELFF
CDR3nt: TGTGCCAGCAGCCCGGGGGCTCACGGGGAGCTGTTTTTT

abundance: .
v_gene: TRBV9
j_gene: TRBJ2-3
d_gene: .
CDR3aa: CASSVRSGAPDTQYF
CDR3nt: TGTGCCAGCAGCGTACGCTCGGGGGCGCCTGATACGCAGTATTTT

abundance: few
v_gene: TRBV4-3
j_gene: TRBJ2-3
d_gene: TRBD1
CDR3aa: CASSQGMRTGGTDTQYF
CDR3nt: TGCGCCAGCAGCCAAGGGATGAGGACAGGTGGCACAGATACGCAGTATTTT

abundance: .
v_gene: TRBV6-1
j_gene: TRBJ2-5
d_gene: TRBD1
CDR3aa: CASSDIHRGETQYF
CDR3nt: TGTGCCAGCAGTGATATACACAGGGGAGAGACCCAGTACTTC

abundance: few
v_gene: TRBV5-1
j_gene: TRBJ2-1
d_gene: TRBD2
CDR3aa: CASSSNSGGVDEQFF
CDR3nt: TGCGCCAGCAGCTCAAATAGCGGGGGAGTCGATGAGCAGTTCTTC

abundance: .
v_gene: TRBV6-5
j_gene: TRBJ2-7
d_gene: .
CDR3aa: CASKFRLSSGEQYF
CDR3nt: TGTGCCAGCAAGTTCAGACTTAGCAGCGGTGAGCAGTACTTC

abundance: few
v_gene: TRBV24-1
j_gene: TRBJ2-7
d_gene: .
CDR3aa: CATSDPNGGARYEQYF
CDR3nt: TGTGCCACCAGTGATCCGAATGGAGGGGCGCGGTACGAGCAGTACTTC

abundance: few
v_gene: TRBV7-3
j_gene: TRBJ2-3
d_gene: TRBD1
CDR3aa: CASSSTGGRTDTQYF
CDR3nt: TGTGCCAGCAGCTCGACAGGGGGGCGGACAGATACGCAGTATTTT

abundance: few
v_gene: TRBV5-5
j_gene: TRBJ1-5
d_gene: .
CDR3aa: CASRGPGGQPQHF
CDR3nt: TGTGCCAGCAGAGGCCCTGGGGGTCAGCCCCAGCATTTT

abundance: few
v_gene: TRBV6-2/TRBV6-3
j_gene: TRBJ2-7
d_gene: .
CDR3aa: CASSYSLTVGYEQYF
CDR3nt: TGTGCCAGCAGTTACTCGCTAACAGTCGGGTACGAGCAGTACTTC

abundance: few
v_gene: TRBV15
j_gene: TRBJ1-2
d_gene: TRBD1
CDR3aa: CATSRSPGQGKGYTF
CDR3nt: TGTGCCACCAGCAGATCACCGGGACAGGGAAAGGGCTACACCTTC

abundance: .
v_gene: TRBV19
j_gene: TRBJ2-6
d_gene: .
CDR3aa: CASSQWGYTSGANVLTF
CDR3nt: TGTGCCAGTAGTCAATGGGGTTATACCTCTGGGGCCAACGTCCTGACTTTC

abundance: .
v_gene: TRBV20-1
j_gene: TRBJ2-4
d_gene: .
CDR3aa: CSASDGRDLGIQYF
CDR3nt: TGCAGTGCTAGCGACGGACGGGACTTGGGCATTCAGTACTTC

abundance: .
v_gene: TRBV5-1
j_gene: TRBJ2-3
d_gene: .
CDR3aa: CASSLQGYGTDTQYF
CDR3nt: TGCGCCAGCAGCTTACAGGGTTATGGCACAGATACGCAGTATTTT

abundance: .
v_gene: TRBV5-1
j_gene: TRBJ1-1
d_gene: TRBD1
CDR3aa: CASSPDRGSMNTEAFF
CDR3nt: TGCGCCAGCAGCCCGGACAGGGGCTCCATGAACACTGAAGCTTTCTTT

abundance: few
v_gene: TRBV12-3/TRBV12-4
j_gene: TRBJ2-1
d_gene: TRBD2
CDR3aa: CASSFLGLAGSYNEQFF
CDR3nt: TGTGCCAGCAGTTTCCTTGGACTAGCGGGTTCCTACAATGAGCAGTTCTTC

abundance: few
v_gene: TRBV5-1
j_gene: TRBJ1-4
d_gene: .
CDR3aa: CASSSTANIDEKLFF
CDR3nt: TGCGCCAGCAGCTCGACAGCCAACATTGATGAAAAACTGTTTTTT

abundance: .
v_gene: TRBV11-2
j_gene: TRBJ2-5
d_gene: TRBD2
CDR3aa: CASSLYQRGGPQETQYF
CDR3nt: TGTGCCAGCAGCTTATATCAGCGGGGTGGACCCCAAGAGACCCAGTACTTC

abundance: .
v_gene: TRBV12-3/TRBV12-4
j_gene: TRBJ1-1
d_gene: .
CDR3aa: CASSWWPPNTEAFF
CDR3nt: TGTGCCAGCAGTTGGTGGCCTCCGAACACTGAAGCTTTCTTT

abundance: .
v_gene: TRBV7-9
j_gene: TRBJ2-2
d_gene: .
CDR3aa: CASSHNPFQANTGELFF
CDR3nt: TGTGCCAGCAGCCACAATCCATTTCAGGCGAACACCGGGGAGCTGTTTTTT

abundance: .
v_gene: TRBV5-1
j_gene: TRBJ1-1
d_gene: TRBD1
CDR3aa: CASSVGQRTEAFF
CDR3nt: TGCGCCAGCAGCGTGGGACAGAGGACTGAAGCTTTCTTT

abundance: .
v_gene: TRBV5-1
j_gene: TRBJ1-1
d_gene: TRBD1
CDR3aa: CASSSGQIVLNTEAFF
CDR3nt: TGCGCCAGCAGCTCGGGACAGATAGTACTGAACACTGAAGCTTTCTTT

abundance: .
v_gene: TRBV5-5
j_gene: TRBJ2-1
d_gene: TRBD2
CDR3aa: CASSDPGLAGGQGSYNEQFF
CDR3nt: TGTGCCAGCAGCGATCCGGGACTAGCGGGGGGCCAGGGCTCCTACAATGAGCAGTTCTTC

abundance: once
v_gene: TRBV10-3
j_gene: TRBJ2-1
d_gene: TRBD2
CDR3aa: CAIRSGGNEQFF
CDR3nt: TGTGCCATCAGGAGCGGGGGGAATGAGCAGTTCTTC

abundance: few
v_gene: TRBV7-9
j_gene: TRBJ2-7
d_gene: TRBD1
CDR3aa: CASSSPTGAYEQYF
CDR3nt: TGTGCCAGCAGCTCTCCGACAGGGGCCTACGAGCAGTACTTC

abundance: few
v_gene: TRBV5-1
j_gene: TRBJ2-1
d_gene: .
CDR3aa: CASTPKNGGQGEQFF
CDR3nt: TGCGCCAGCACCCCCAAAAACGGGGGGCAGGGGGAGCAGTTCTTC

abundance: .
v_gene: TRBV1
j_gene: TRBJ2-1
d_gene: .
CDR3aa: CTSSPGLAGANEQFF
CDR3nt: TGCACCAGCAGCCCGGGACTAGCGGGGGCTAATGAGCAGTTCTTC

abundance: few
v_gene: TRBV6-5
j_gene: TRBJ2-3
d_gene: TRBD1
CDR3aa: CASSSGQITDTQYF
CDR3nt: TGTGCCAGCAGTTCGGGACAGATCACAGATACGCAGTATTTT

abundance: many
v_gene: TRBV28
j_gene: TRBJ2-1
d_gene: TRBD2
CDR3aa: CASSGGGDTNEQFF
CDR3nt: TGTGCCAGTTCGGGGGGGGGAGACACCAATGAGCAGTTCTTC

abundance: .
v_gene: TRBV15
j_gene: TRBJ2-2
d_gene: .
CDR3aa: CATSSFPGLDTGELFF
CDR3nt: TGTGCCACCAGTTCTTTCCCAGGTCTGGACACCGGGGAGCTGTTTTTT

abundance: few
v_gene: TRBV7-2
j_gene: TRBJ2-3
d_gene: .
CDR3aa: CASSLDMRDGTDTQYF
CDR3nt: TGTGCCAGCAGCTTAGACATGCGGGACGGCACAGATACGCAGTATTTT

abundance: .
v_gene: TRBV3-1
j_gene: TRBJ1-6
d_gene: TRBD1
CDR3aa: CASTAGGWNSPLHF
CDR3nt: TGTGCCAGCACCGCAGGGGGGTGGAATTCACCCCTCCACTTT

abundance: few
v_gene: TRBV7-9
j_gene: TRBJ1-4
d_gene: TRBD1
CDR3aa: CASSVGQGNNEKLFF
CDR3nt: TGTGCCAGCAGCGTCGGACAGGGGAATAATGAAAAACTGTTTTTT

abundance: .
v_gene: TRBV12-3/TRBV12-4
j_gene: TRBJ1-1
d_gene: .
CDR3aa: CASSLALRLVNTEAFF
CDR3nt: TGTGCCAGCAGTTTAGCGCTCAGGTTGGTGAACACTGAAGCTTTCTTT

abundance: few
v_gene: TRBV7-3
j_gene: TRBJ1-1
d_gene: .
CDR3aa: CASSPSSRGGNTEAFF
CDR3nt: TGTGCCAGCAGCCCTTCTTCGCGGGGAGGGAACACTGAAGCTTTCTTT

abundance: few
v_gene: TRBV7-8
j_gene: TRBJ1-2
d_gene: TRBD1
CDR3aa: CASSPTGEGYYGYTF
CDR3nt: TGTGCCAGCAGCCCAACAGGGGAGGGCTACTATGGCTACACCTTC

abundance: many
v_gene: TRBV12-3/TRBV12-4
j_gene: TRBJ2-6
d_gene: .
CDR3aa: CASSLGPGANVLTF
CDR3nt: TGTGCCAGCAGCTTAGGGCCTGGGGCCAACGTCCTGACTTTC

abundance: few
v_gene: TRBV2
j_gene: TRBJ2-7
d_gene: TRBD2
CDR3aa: CASSGLAVSYEQYF
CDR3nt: TGTGCCAGCAGTGGGCTAGCGGTCTCCTACGAGCAGTACTTC

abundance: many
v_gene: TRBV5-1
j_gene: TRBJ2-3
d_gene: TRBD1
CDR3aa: CASSLQGQITDTQYF
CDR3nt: TGCGCCAGCAGCTTACAGGGGCAAATCACAGATACGCAGTATTTT

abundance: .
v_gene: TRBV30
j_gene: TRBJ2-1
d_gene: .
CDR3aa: CAWSVRRGFEQFF
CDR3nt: TGTGCCTGGAGTGTACGCAGGGGATTCGAGCAGTTCTTC

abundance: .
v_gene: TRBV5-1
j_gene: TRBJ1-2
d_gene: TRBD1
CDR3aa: CASRPGQTSYGYTF
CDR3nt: TGCGCCAGCCGACCGGGACAGACTTCCTATGGCTACACCTTC